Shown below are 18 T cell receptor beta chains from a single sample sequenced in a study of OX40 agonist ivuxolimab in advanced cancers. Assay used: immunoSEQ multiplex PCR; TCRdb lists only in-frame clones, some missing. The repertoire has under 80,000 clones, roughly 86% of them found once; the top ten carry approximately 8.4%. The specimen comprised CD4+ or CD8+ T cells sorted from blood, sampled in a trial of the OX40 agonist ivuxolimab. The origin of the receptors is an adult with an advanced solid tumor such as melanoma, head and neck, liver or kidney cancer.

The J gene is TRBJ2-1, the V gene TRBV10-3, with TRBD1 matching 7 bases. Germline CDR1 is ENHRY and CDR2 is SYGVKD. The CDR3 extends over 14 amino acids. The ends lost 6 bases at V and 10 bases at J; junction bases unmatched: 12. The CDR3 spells CAIRADRQVKEQFF. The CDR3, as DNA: TGTGCCATCAGGGCGGACAGGCAGGTAAAAGAGCAGTTCTTC.

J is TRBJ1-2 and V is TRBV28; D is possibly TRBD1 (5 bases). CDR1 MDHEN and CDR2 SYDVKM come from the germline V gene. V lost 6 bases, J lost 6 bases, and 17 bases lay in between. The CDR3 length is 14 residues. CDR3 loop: CASSFRSWGHGYTF. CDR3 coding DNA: TGTGCCAGCAGCTTTAGGTCCTGGGGACATGGCTACACCTTC.

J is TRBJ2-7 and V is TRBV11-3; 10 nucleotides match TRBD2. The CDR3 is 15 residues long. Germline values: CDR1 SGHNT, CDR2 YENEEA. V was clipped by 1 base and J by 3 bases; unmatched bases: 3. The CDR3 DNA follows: TGTGCCAGCAGCTTAGGGGCTAGCGGGAGCTACGAGCAGTACTTC. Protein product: CASSLGASGSYEQYF. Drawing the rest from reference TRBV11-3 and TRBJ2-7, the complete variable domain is EAGVVQSPRYKIIEKKQPVAFWCNPISGHNTLYWYLQNLGQGPELLIRYENEEAVDDSQLPKDRFSAERLKGVDSTLKIQPAELGDSAVYLCASSLGASGSYEQYFGPGTRLTVT.

CDR3 DNA: TGCGCCAGCAGCTCCGCGGGGGTATCTGGAAACACCATATATTTT. Protein product: CASSSAGVSGNTIYF. The V and J genes are TRBV5-1 and TRBJ1-3; a possible D gene is TRBD1 (5 bases). V lost 3 bases and J 1 base, leaving 11 bases between the germline ends. The CDR3 contains 15 residues. Germline CDR1 and CDR2: SGHRS and YFSETQ.

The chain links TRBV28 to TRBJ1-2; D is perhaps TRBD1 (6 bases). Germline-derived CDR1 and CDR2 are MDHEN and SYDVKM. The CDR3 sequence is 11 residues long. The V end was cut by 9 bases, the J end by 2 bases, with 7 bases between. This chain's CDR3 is CASQGNYGYTF. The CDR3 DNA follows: TGTGCCAGTCAGGGGAACTATGGCTACACCTTC.

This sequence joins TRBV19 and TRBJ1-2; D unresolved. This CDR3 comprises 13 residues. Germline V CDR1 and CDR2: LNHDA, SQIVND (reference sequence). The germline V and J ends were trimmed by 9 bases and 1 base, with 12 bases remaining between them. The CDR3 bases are TGTGCCAGCGCCATCCGGGGTAACTATGGCTACACCTTC. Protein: CASAIRGNYGYTF.

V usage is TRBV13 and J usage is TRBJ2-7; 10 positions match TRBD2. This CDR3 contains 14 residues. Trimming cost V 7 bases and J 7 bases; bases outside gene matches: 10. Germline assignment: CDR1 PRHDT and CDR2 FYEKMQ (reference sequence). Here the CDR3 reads CASIRSGRALEQYF. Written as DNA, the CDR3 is TGTGCCAGCATAAGGAGCGGGAGGGCCTTAGAGCAGTACTTC. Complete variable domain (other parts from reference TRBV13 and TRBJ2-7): AAGVIQSPRHLIKEKRETATLKCYPIPRHDTVYWYQQGPGQDPQFLISFYEKMQSDKGSIPDRFSAQQFSDYHSELNMSSLELGDSALYFCASIRSGRALEQYFGPGTRLTVT.

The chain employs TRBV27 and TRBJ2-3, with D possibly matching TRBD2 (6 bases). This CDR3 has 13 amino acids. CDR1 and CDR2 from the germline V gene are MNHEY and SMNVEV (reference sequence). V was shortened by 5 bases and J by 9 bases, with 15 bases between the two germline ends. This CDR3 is CASSVYREQTQYF. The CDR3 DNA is TGTGCCAGCAGTGTTTACCGGGAGCAAACGCAGTATTTT.

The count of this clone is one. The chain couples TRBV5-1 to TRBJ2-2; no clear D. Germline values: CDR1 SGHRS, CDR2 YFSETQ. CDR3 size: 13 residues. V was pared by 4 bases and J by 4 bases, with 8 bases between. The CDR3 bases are TGCGCCAGCAGCCAGGACGGCACCGGGGAGCTGTTTTTT. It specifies CASSQDGTGELFF.

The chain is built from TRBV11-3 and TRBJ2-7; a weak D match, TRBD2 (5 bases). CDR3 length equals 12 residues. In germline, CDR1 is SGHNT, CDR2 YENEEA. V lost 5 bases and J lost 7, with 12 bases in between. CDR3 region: CASSPGPGEQYF. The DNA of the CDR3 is TGTGCCAGCAGCCCCGGCCCGGGAGAGCAGTACTTC.

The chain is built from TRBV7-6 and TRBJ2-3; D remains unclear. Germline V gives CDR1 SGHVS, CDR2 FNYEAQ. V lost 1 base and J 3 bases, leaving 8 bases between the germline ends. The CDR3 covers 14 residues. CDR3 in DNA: TGTGCCAGCAGCTTAGGCGAGGTGACAGATACGCAGTATTTT. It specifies CASSLGEVTDTQYF.

This CDR3 is CASSPVLNTEAFF. CDR3 bases: TGTGCCAGCTCGCCGGTCCTGAACACTGAAGCTTTCTTT. The J gene is TRBJ1-1, the V gene TRBV18; D gene unclear. The CDR3 loop spans 13 amino acids. V was shortened by 6 bases and J by 0 bases, with 8 bases between the two germline ends. CDR1 and CDR2 (germline): KGHSH, LQKENI.

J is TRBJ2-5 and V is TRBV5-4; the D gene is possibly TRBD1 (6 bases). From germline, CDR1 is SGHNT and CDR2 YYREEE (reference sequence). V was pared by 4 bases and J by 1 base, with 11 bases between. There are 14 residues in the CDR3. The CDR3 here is CASSPRTVQETQYF. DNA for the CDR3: TGTGCCAGCAGCCCACGGACAGTCCAAGAGACCCAGTACTTC.

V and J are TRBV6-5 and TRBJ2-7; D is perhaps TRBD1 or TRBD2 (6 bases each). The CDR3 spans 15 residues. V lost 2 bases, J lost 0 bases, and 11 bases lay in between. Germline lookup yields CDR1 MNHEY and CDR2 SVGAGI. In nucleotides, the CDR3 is TGTGCCAGCAGTTACGGGGGGCAGGGCTCCTACGAGCAGTACTTC. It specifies CASSYGGQGSYEQYF.

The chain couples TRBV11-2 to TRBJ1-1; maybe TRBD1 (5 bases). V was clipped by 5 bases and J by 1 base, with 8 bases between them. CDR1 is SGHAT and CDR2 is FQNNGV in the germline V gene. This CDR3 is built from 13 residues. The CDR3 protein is CASSLRANTEAFF. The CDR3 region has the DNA TGTGCCAGCAGCCTCAGGGCGAACACTGAAGCTTTCTTT.

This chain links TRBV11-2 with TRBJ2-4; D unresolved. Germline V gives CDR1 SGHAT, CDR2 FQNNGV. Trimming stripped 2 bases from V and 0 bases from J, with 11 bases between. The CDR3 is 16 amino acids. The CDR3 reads CASSLRRALAKNIQYF. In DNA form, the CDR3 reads TGTGCCAGCAGCTTACGGAGAGCCTTAGCCAAAAACATTCAGTACTTC. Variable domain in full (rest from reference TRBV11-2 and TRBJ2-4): EAGVAQSPRYKIIEKRQSVAFWCNPISGHATLYWYQQILGQGPKLLIQFQNNGVVDDSQLPKDRFSAERLKGVDSTLKIQPAKLEDSAVYLCASSLRRALAKNIQYFGAGTRLSVL.

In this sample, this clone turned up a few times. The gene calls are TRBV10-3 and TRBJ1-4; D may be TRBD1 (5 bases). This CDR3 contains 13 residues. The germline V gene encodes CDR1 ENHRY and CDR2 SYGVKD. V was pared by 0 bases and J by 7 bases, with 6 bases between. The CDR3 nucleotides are TGTGCCATCAGTGAGTCAGGGGCTGAAAAACTGTTTTTT. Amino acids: CAISESGAEKLFF.

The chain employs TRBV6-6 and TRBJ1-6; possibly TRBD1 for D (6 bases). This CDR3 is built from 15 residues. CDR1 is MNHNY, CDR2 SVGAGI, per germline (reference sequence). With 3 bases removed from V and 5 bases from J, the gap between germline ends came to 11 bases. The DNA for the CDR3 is TGTGCCAGCAGTTATAAGAGGACAGATAATTCACCCCTCCACTTT. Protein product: CASSYKRTDNSPLHF.